These 26 T cell receptor beta chains were all obtained from the same sample, sequenced in a study of blood T cell repertoires in COVID-19. Produced via immunoSEQ multiplex PCR; TCRdb's table is partial and in-frame only. The profile shows around 210,000 clones, 65% to 90% of them singletons. What was sequenced was peripheral blood. All receptors derive from a middle-aged man with COVID-19, enrolled during active disease.

This clone was seen a handful of times. Here the CDR3 DNA reads TGTGCCAGCAGTCACGACAGGTCGGGTGAGCAGTTCTTC. Residues: CASSHDRSGEQFF. The rearrangement joins TRBV12-3 or TRBV12-4 to TRBJ2-1, with a possible D match to TRBD1 (6 bases). This CDR3 region has 13 residues. V was cut by 5 bases and J by 9 bases, with 14 bases left in between.

This chain connects TRBV7-9 to TRBJ1-2, with D possibly matching TRBD1 (6 bases). This CDR3 has 15 amino acids. Trimming shortened V by 1 base and J by 1 base, and 10 bases separated the two germline ends. Germline V gene sequence: CDR1 SEHNR, CDR2 FQNEAQ (reference sequence). CDR3 amino acids: CASSLEQGYNYGYTF. CDR3 coding DNA: TGTGCCAGCAGCTTAGAGCAGGGGTATAACTATGGCTACACCTTC.

The CDR3 region is CASSSPLGGGSTDTQYF. The CDR3 coding sequence is TGTGCCAGCAGCTCCCCGTTGGGCGGGGGGAGCACAGATACGCAGTATTTT. The gene calls are TRBV7-3 and TRBJ2-3; 8 bases map to TRBD2. Germline trimming cut 4 bases from V and 0 bases from J; bases unmatched to any gene: 9. Germline V lookup: CDR1 SGHTA, CDR2 FQGTGA. The CDR3 has 17 amino acids.

The V call is TRBV4-1, the J call TRBJ2-3, with 7 bases fitting TRBD2. Germline V CDR1 and CDR2: MGHRA, YSYEKL. The CDR3 runs 14 residues. V shed 8 bases, J shed 3 bases, and the junction held 8 bases outside the gene matches. The CDR3 region has the DNA TGCGCCAGCCGAAGCGGGGTAATGACAGATACGCAGTATTTT. It is translated as CASRSGVMTDTQYF.

The chain is built from TRBV24-1 and TRBJ1-2, with 9 bases aligning to TRBD1. The CDR3 spans 15 residues. Germline trimming cut 3 bases from V and 3 bases from J; bases unmatched to any gene: 4. Germline values: CDR1 KGHDR, CDR2 SFDVKD. The CDR3 DNA follows: TGTGCCACCAGTGATCCACAGGGGGCGGACTATGGCTACACCTTC. Protein sequence: CATSDPQGADYGYTF.

V and J are TRBV4-1 and TRBJ1-1; possibly TRBD1 for D (5 bases). Deletions cut 0 bases from V and 0 bases from J, with 14 bases between. CDR3 length: 17 amino acids. Per germline, CDR1 MGHRA and CDR2 YSYEKL. Here the CDR3 reads CASSQDAGLTLNTEAFF. DNA of the CDR3: TGCGCCAGCAGCCAAGATGCGGGGCTAACCTTGAACACTGAAGCTTTCTTT.

CDR3 amino acids: CASSEGLGSYEQYF. CDR3 coding DNA: TGTGCCAGCAGCGAAGGACTAGGCTCCTACGAGCAGTACTTC. V gene TRBV9 combines with J gene TRBJ2-7, with 7 bases aligning to TRBD2. With V trimmed by 3 bases and J by 0 bases, 3 bases remained unmatched. Looked up from germline, CDR1 is SGDLS and CDR2 is YYNGEE. The CDR3 consists of 14 residues.

The chain links TRBV11-2 to TRBJ1-4; possibly TRBD1 for D (6 bases). The CDR3 totals 14 residues. Germline V CDR1 and CDR2: SGHAT, FQNNGV. Trimming removed 3 bases from V and 6 bases from J, with 11 bases in between. CDR3 protein: CASSLGATYEKLFF. The CDR3 bases are TGTGCCAGCAGCTTGGGGGCGACGTATGAAAAACTGTTTTTT. Looking up the rest from reference TRBV11-2 and TRBJ1-4 gives the full variable domain: EAGVAQSPRYKIIEKRQSVAFWCNPISGHATLYWYQQILGQGPKLLIQFQNNGVVDDSQLPKDRFSAERLKGVDSTLKIQPAKLEDSAVYLCASSLGATYEKLFFGSGTQLSVL.

The sample holds a few counts of this clone. The V and J genes are TRBV7-2 and TRBJ2-4; no clear D. The V and J ends lost 0 bases and 4 bases respectively, with 4 bases between them. The CDR3 spans 13 residues. Germline CDR1 reads SGHTA; CDR2 reads FQGNSA. CDR3 in amino acids: CASSLASKNIQYF. The CDR3 DNA is TGTGCCAGCAGCTTAGCGTCGAAAAACATTCAGTACTTC.

The chain links TRBV5-1 to TRBJ1-1; 7 bases fit TRBD1. CDR1 is SGHRS, CDR2 YFSETQ, per germline. The CDR3 loop spans 14 amino acids. Germline trimming cut 3 bases from V and 1 base from J; bases unmatched to any gene: 3. The CDR3 region is CASSWRTGNTEAFF. DNA for the CDR3: TGCGCCAGCAGCTGGAGGACAGGGAACACTGAAGCTTTCTTT.

The rearrangement joins TRBV10-1 to TRBJ2-2; weak D call: TRBD1 (6 bases). Trimming removed 4 bases from V and 2 bases from J, with 14 bases in between. Germline CDR1 reads WNHNN; CDR2 reads SYGVQD (reference sequence). The CDR3 runs 16 residues. The CDR3 DNA reads as TGCGCCAGCAGTGGGCCGGGACACTCCAACACCGGGGAGCTGTTTTTT. Translated, it gives CASSGPGHSNTGELFF.

The CDR3 bases are TGTGCCAGCAGCGATTCTGCGGGCCCCTACGAGCAGTACTTC. Translated, it gives CASSDSAGPYEQYF. The chain recombines TRBV27 with TRBJ2-7; D perhaps matches TRBD2 (5 bases). The V end was cut by 6 bases, the J end by 2 bases, with 14 bases between. The germline CDR1 and CDR2 sequences are MNHEY and SMNVEV (reference sequence). The CDR3 runs to 14 residues.

This chain connects TRBV6-4 to TRBJ2-5; D is undetermined. The germline gives CDR1 MRHNA, CDR2 SNTAGT. V lost 4 bases and J lost 1, with 4 bases in between. The CDR3 loop spans 12 amino acids. The CDR3 nucleotides are TGTGCCAGCAGTGGACTCCAAGAGACCCAGTACTTC. Translating it yields CASSGLQETQYF.

The V call is TRBV4-2, the J call TRBJ1-6; 8 nucleotides match TRBD1. V trimming: 3 bases; J trimming: 0 bases; junction bases outside the gene matches: 4. Germline V CDR1 and CDR2: LGHNA, YNFKEQ. The CDR3 totals 17 residues. Here the CDR3 reads CASSQGQVSSYNSPLHF. The CDR3 DNA reads TGTGCCAGCAGCCAGGGACAGGTGAGCTCCTATAATTCACCCCTCCACTTT.

The V call is TRBV18, the J call TRBJ2-1; 10 positions match TRBD2. The germline gives CDR1 KGHSH, CDR2 LQKENI. The length of the CDR3 is 15 residues. Unmatched junction bases numbered 4, after V lost 1 base and J lost 7 bases. DNA for the CDR3: TGTGCCAGCTCACCACGACTAGCGGGTGAAAATGAGCAGTTCTTC. It specifies CASSPRLAGENEQFF. Filled out from reference TRBV18 and TRBJ2-1, the complete variable domain reads NAGVMQNPRHLVRRRGQEARLRCSPMKGHSHVYWYRQLPEEGLKFMVYLQKENIIDESGMPKERFSAEFPKEGPSILRIQQVVRGDSAAYFCASSPRLAGENEQFFGPGTRLTVL.

The CDR3 loop is CASSPAGGLYEQYF. The CDR3 region has the DNA TGTGCCAGCTCACCAGCTGGGGGCTTATACGAGCAGTACTTC. The chain is built from TRBV18 and TRBJ2-7; tentatively, D is TRBD1 (6 bases). CDR1 and CDR2 (germline): KGHSH, LQKENI. V was shortened by 2 bases and J by 4 bases, with 12 bases between the two germline ends. This CDR3 has 14 amino acids.

The chain couples TRBV18 to TRBJ1-5; 7 positions agree with TRBD1. Looked up from germline, CDR1 is KGHSH and CDR2 is LQKENI. V shed 1 base and J 9 bases; nucleotides not matched to a gene: 12. This CDR3 region has 16 residues. The CDR3 here is CASSPRGGIENGPQHF. Here the CDR3 DNA reads TGTGCCAGCTCACCACGAGGGGGCATTGAAAATGGGCCCCAGCATTTT.

The genes are TRBV15 and TRBJ2-7; 7 bases are a match to TRBD2. This CDR3 spans 14 amino acids. Germline lookup yields CDR1 LNHNV and CDR2 YYDKDF (reference sequence). Trimming removed 3 bases from V and 1 base from J; junction bases left unmatched: 3. The CDR3 loop reads CATSRGGRSYEQYF. DNA for the CDR3: TGTGCCACCAGCAGGGGAGGGCGATCCTACGAGCAGTACTTC.

The V gene is TRBV27, the J gene TRBJ1-6; D gene ambiguous. The CDR3 runs to 12 residues. The ends were cut back, 2 bases at V and 7 bases at J, with 3 bases in the middle. From germline, CDR1 is MNHEY and CDR2 SMNVEV (reference sequence). In DNA form, the CDR3 reads TGTGCCAGCAGTTTACGGAATTCACCCCTCCACTTT. Its protein is CASSLRNSPLHF.

This sequence joins TRBV10-1 and TRBJ2-7, with D maybe TRBD1 (6 bases). The V gene's germline CDR1 is WNHNN and CDR2 SYGVQD (reference sequence). The V gene lost 3 bases and the J gene lost 2 bases, with 8 bases spanning the gap. There are 13 residues in the CDR3. The CDR3 nucleotides are TGCGCCAGCAGTGAACAGGGTCCCTACGAGCAGTACTTC. It is translated as CASSEQGPYEQYF.

Only a few counts were recorded for this clone. The rearrangement joins TRBV2 to TRBJ1-1; a possible D gene is TRBD1 (5 bases). Germline V gene lookup returns CDR1 SNHLY and CDR2 FYNNEI. The CDR3 is 13 residues long. V gave up 9 bases and J gave up 0 bases, with 11 bases separating them. CDR3 protein: CASEKQVNTEAFF. DNA for the CDR3: TGTGCCAGTGAAAAACAGGTGAACACTGAAGCTTTCTTT.

The genes are TRBV19 and TRBJ2-3; perhaps TRBD1 as D (6 bases). This CDR3 comprises 16 residues. The ends were cut back, 7 bases at V and 0 bases at J, with 17 bases in the middle. Germline V gene lookup returns CDR1 LNHDA and CDR2 SQIVND (reference sequence). The CDR3 bases are TGTGCCAGTACCTCCCGTGGGGGACACAGCACAGATACGCAGTATTTT. This gives the protein CASTSRGGHSTDTQYF.

The CDR3: CASSQEQGVRQPQHF. The DNA of the CDR3 is TGCGCCAGCAGCCAAGAACAGGGGGTCCGTCAGCCCCAGCATTTT. The rearrangement uses TRBV4-1 and TRBJ1-5, with TRBD1 matching over 8 bases. V lost 0 bases, J lost 6 bases, and 4 bases stayed unmatched. Per germline, CDR1 MGHRA and CDR2 YSYEKL. The CDR3 has 15 residues.

This clone was observed a handful of times. The J gene is TRBJ1-5, the V gene TRBV9; D not resolved. The CDR3 is 13 residues long. The germline V gene encodes CDR1 SGDLS and CDR2 YYNGEE. The V end was cut by 2 bases, the J end by 6 bases, with 9 bases between. CDR3 residues: CASSVGDSQPQHF. Written as DNA, the CDR3 is TGTGCCAGCAGCGTCGGGGATAGTCAGCCCCAGCATTTT. Variable domain in full (rest from reference TRBV9 and TRBJ1-5): DSGVTQTPKHLITATGQRVTLRCSPRSGDLSVYWYQQSLDQGLQFLIQYYNGEERAKGNILERFSAQQFPDLHSELNLSSLELGDSALYFCASSVGDSQPQHFGDGTRLSIL.

This chain uses TRBV7-9 with TRBJ2-7; 8 nucleotides align to TRBD2. CDR3 length equals 16 residues. Germline assignment: CDR1 SEHNR and CDR2 FQNEAQ (reference sequence). J lost 2 bases, V lost 4 bases, and 10 bases had no gene match. The CDR3 loop reads CASSSVERGSTYEQYF. DNA for the CDR3: TGTGCCAGCAGCTCCGTTGAGCGGGGGTCGACCTACGAGCAGTACTTC.

The genes are TRBV12-3 or TRBV12-4 and TRBJ1-1; tentatively, D is TRBD1 (5 bases). This CDR3 comprises 13 residues. Between the trimmed V and J ends, which lost 7 bases and 5 bases, there was a span of 14 bases. As DNA, the CDR3 is TGTGCCAGCACCCCTGGAGGGGAAACTGAAGCTTTCTTT. It codes for CASTPGGETEAFF.